This T cell receptor (beta chain) was sequenced during a study of CD8+ T cells in alopecia areata. Germline-derived CDR1 and CDR2 are SNHLY and FYNNEI. The V end was cut by 3 bases, the J end by 1 base, with 12 bases between. This CDR3 spans 15 amino acids. The sequencing template was cDNA reverse transcribed from extracted RNA. Profiling relied on immunoSEQ multiplex PCR, and the TCRdb table lists in-frame clones only, not all of them. Of 200,000 to 250,000 clones in the sample, roughly 56% were seen once. Treatment here: oral pan-JAK inhibitor, 5-10 mg twice daily. The chain joins TRBV2 to TRBJ1-1; weak D call: TRBD1 (6 bases). The sample in question was CD4+ T cells sorted from blood, obtained at week 4, from a patient treated with tofacitinib. This TCR came from a human donor with alopecia areata. CDR3 residues: CASSEVGGQNTEAFF. CDR3 coding DNA: TGTGCCAGCAGTGAGGTTGGGGGACAGAACACTGAAGCTTTCTTT.